The 3 T cell receptor beta chains below all came from one sample that was sequenced in a study of blood T cells in healthy people across ages. For the second PCR, which ran for roughly 7 to 11 cycles, a sample-barcoded 5' primer and a J-beta primer mix were used. Each CDR3 protein gets one entry after TCRdb re-called the 5' RACE reads with MiXCR. This sample has about a million distinct CDR3 sequences; 51% occur once, and the top ten carry over 20%. The sample taken for sequencing was blood. These receptors all stem from a woman aged 55-69 years in good health.

The V gene is TRBV4-1, the J gene TRBJ2-1; 9 bases are a match to TRBD2. Germline V gives CDR1 MGHRA, CDR2 YSYEKL. The CDR3 consists of 20 residues. V lost 0 bases to trimming and J lost 0 bases; unmatched junction nucleotides: 12. In DNA, the CDR3 is TGCGCCAGCAGCCAAGATCCGGCGATAGCGGGAGCTGGCTCCTACAATGAGCAGTTCTTC. Translating it yields CASSQDPAIAGAGSYNEQFF.

The V call is TRBV7-2, the J call TRBJ2-7; TRBD2 matches 8 bases. The CDR3 has 16 amino acids. Germline loops: CDR1 SGHTA, CDR2 FQGNSA. The J segment lost 2 bases and the V segment lost 0 bases, leaving 6 bases of the junction unmatched. The DNA of the CDR3 is TGTGCCAGCAGCTTAGCGACTAGCGCGAGTACCTACGAGCAGTACTTC. Translated: CASSLATSASTYEQYF.

V usage is TRBV4-1 and J usage is TRBJ2-1; 10 nucleotides line up with TRBD1. Germline CDR1 reads MGHRA; CDR2 reads YSYEKL. After removal of 2 bases from V and 13 bases from J, the junction contained 14 bases not matched to a gene. The CDR3 is 16 amino acids. The CDR3 region is CASSQPRQGARKTQFF. The CDR3 DNA is TGCGCCAGCAGCCAACCTCGACAGGGGGCAAGGAAGACCCAGTTCTTC.